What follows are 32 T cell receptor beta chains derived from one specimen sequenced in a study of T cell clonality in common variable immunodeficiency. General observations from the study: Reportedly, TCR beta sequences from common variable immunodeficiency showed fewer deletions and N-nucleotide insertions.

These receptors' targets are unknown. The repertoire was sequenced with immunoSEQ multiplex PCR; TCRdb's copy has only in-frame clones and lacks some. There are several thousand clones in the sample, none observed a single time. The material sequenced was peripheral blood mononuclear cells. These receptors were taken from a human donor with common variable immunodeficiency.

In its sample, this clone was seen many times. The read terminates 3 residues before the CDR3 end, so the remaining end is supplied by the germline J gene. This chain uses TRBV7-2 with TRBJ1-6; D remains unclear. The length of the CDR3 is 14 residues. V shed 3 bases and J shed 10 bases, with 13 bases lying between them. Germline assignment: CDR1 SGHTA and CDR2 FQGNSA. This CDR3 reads CASSFLQAESPLHF. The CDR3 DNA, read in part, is TGTGCCAGCAGCTTTCTCCAGGCTGAATCACCC.

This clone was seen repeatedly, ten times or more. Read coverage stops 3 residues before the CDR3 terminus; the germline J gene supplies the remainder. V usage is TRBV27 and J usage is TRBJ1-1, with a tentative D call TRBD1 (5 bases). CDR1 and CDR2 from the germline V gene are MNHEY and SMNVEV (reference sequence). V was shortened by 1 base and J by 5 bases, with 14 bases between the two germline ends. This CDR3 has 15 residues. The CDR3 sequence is CASSLYQGRWTEAFF. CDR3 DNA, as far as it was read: TGTGCCAGCAGTTTATATCAGGGCCGGTGGACTGAA.

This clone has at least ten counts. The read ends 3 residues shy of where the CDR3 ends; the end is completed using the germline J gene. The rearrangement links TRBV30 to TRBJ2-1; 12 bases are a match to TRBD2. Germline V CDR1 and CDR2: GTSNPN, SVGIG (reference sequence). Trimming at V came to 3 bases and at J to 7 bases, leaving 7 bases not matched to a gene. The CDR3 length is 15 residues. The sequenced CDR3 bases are TGTGCCTGGAGCAGGGCTAGCGGGAGGGCGAATGAG. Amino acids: CAWSRASGRANE. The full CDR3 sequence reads CAWSRASGRANEQFF.

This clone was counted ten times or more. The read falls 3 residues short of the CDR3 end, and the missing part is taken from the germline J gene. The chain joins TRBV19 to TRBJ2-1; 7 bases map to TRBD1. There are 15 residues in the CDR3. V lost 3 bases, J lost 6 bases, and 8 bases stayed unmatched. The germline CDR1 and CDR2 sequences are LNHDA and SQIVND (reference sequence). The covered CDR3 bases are TGTGCCAGTAGTATCTGGACAGGTAACGGCAATGAG. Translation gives CASSIWTGNGNE. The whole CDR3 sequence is CASSIWTGNGNEQFF.

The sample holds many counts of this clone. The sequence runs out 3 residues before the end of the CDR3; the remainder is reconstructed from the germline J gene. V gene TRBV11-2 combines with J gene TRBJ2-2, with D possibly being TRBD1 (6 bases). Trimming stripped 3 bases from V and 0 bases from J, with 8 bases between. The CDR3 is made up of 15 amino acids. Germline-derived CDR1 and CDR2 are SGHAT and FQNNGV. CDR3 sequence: CASSFWTANTGELFF. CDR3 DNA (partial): TGTGCCAGCAGCTTTTGGACAGCGAACACCGGGGAG.

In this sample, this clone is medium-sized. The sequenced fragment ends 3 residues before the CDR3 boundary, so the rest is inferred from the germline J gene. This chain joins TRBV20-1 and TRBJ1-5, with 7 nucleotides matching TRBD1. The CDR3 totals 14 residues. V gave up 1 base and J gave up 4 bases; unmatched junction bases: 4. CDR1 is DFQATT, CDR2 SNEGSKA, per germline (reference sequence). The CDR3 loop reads CSARVGTANQPQHF. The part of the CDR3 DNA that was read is TGCAGTGCTAGAGTTGGGACAGCTAATCAGCCC.

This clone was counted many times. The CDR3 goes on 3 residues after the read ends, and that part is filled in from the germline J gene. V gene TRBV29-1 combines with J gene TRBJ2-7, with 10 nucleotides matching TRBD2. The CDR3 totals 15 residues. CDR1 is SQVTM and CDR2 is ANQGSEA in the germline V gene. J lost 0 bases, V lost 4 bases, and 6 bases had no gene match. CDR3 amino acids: CSVVILAGFSYEQYF. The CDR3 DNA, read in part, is TGCAGCGTTGTCATACTAGCGGGATTCTCCTACGAG.

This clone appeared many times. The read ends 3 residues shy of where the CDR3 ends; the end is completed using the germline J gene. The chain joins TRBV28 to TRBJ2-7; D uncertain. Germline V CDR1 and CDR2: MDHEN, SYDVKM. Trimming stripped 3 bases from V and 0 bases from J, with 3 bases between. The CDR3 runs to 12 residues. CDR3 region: CASSFLSYEQYF. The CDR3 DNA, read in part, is TGTGCCAGCAGTTTCCTCTCCTACGAG.

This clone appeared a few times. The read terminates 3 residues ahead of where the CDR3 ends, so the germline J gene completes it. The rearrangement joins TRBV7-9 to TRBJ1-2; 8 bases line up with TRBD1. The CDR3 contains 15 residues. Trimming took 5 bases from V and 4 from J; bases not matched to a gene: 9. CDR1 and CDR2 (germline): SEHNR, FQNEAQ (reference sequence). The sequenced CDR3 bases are TGTGCCAGCAGCGAGACGGACAGGGCGACCTATGGC. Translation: CASSETDRATYG. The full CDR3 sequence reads CASSETDRATYGYTF.

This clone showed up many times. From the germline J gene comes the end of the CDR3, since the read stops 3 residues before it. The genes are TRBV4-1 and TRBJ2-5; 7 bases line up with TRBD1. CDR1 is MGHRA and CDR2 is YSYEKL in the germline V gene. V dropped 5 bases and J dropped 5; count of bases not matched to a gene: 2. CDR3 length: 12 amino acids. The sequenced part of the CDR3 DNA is TGCGCCAGCAGCGGACAGGCGGAGACC. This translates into CASSGQAET. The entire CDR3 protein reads CASSGQAETQYF.

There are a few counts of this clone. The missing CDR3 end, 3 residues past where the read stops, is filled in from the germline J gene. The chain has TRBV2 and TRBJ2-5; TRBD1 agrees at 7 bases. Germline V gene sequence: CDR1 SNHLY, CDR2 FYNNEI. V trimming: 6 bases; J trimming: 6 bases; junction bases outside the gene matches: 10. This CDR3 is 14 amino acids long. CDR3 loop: CASSDRVSNKTQYF. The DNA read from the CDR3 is TGTGCCAGCAGCGACAGGGTTAGCAATAAGACC. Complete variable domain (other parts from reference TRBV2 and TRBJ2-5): EPEVTQTPSHQVTQMGQEVILRCVPISNHLYFYWYRQILGQKVEFLVSFYNNEISEKSEIFDDQFSVERPDGSNFTLKIRSTKLEDSAMYFCASSDRVSNKTQYFGPGTRLLVL.

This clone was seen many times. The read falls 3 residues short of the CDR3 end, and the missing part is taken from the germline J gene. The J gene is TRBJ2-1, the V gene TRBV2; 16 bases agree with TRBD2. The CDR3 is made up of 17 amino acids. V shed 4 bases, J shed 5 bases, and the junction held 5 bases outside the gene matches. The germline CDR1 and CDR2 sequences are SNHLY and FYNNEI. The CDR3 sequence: CASSGGTSGRENNEQFF. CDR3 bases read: TGTGCCAGCAGTGGGGGGACTAGCGGGAGGGAAAACAATGAG.

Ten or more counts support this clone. The chain's CDR3 is CASSWGGSRRYTF. CDR3 bases read: TGTGCCAGCAGTTGGGGGGGCAGCCGACGC. The chain uses TRBV12-3 or TRBV12-4 and TRBJ1-2; perhaps TRBD1 as D (6 bases). The read ends 3 residues early relative to the CDR3; the germline J gene fills the gap. This CDR3 spans 13 amino acids.

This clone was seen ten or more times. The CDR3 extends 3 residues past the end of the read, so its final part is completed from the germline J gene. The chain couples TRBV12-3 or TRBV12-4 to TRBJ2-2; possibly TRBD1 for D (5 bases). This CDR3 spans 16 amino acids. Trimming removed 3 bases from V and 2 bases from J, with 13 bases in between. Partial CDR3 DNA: TGTGCCAGCAGTTTTATGCAGGGCCCCAACACCGGGGAG. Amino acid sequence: CASSFMQGPNTGE. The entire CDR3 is CASSFMQGPNTGELFF.

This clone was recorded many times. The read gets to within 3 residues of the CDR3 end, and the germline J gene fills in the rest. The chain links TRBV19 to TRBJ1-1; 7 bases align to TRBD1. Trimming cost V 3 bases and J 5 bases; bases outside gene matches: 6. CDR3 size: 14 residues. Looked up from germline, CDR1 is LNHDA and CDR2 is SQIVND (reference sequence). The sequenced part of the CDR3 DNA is TGTGCCAGTAGTATCGACAGGGTTGGGACTGAA. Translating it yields CASSIDRVGTE. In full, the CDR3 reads CASSIDRVGTEAFF.

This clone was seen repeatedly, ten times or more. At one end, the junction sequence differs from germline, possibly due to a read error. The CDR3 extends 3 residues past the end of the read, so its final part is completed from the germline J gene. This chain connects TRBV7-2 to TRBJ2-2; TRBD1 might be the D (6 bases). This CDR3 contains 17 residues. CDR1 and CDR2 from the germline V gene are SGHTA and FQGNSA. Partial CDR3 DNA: TGTGCCAGCAGCCTAGCCCGGACAGAGTTAAACACCGGGGAG. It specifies CASSLARTELNTGE. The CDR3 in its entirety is CASSLARTELNTGELFF. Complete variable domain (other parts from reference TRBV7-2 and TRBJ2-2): GAGVSQSPSNKVTEKGKDVELRCDPISGHTALYWYRQSLGQGLEFLIYFQGNSAPDKSGLPSDRFSAERTGGSVSTLTIQRTQQEDSAVYLCASSLARTELNTGELFFGEGSRLTVL.

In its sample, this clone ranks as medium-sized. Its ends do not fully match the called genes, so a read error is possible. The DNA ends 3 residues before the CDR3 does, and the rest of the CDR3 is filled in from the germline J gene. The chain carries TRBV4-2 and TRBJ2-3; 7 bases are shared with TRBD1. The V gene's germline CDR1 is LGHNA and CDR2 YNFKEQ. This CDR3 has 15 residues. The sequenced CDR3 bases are TGCGCCAGCAGCCGTGAGGGGGCTAGCACAGATACG. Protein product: CASSREGASTDT. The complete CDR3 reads CASSREGASTDTQYF.

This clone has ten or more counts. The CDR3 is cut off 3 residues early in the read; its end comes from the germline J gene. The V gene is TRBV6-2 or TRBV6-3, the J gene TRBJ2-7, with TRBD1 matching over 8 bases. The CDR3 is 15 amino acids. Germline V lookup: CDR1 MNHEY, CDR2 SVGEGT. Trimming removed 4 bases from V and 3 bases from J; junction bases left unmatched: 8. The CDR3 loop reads CASSSHGQGLYEQYF. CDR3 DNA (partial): TGTGCCAGCAGTTCCCATGGACAGGGTCTCTACGAG.

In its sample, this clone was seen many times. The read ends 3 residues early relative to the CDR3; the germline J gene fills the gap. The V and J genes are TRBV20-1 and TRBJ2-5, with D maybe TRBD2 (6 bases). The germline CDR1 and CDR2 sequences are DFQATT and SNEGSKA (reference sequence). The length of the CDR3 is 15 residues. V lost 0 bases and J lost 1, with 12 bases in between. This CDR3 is CSARDMAGTQETQYF. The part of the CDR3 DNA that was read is TGCAGTGCTAGAGATATGGCGGGGACCCAAGAGACC.

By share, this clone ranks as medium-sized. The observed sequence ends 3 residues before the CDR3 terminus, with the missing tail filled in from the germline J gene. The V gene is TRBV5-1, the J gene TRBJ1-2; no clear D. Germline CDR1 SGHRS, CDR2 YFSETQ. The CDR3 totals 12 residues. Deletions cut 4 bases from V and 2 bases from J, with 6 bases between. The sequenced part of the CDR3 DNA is TGCGCCAGCAGCCCCTCCAACTATGGC. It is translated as CASSPSNYG. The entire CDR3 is CASSPSNYGYTF.

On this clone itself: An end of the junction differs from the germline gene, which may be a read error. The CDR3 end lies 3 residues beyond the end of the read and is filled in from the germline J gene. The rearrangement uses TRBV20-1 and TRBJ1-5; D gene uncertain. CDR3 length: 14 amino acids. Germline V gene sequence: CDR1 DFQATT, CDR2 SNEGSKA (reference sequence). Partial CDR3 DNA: TGCAGTGCGACTGGTTCCACCGGCAAGCAGCCC. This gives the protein CSATGSTGKQP. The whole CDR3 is CSATGSTGKQPQHF.

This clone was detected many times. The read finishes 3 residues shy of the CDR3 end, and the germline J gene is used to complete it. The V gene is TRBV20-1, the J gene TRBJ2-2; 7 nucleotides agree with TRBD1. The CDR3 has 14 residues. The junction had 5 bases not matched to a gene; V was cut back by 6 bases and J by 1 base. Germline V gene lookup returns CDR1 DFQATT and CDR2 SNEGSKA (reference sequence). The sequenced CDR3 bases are TGCAGTGCCGCCGGGACAGAGAACACCGGGGAG. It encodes CSAAGTENTGE. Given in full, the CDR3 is CSAAGTENTGELFF.

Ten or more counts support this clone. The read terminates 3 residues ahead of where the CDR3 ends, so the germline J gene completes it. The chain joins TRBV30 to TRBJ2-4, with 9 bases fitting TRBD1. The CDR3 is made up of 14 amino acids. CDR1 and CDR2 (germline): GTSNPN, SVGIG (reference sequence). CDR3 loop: CAWRSGTGSPYQYF. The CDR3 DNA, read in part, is TGTGCCTGGCGGTCGGGGACAGGGAGCCCCTAT.

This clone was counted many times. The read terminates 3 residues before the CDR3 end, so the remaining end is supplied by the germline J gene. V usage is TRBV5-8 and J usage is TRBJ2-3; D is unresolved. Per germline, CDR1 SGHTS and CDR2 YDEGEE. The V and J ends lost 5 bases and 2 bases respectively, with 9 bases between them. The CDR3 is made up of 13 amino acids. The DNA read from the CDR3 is TGTGCCAGCAGACTCTCTAACACAGATACG. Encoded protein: CASRLSNTDT. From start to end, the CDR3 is CASRLSNTDTQYF.

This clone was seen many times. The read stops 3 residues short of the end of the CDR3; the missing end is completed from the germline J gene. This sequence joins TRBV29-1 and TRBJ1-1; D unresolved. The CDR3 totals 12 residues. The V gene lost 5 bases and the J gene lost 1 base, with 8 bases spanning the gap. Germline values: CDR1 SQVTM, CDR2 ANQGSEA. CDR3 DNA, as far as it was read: TGCAGCGTTAAATACACGAACACTGAA. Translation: CSVKYTNTE. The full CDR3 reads CSVKYTNTEAFF.

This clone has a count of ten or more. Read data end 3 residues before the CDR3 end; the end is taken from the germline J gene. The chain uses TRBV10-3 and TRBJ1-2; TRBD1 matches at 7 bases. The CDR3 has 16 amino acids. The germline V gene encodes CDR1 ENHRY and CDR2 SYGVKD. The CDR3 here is CAIRGGGRTGNRGYTF. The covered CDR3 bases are TGTGCCATCAGGGGAGGGGGCCGGACGGGTAACAGGGGC.

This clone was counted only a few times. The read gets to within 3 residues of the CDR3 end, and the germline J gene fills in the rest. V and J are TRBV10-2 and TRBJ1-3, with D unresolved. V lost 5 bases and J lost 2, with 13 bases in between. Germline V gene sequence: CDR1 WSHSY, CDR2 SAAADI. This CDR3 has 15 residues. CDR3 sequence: CASSPQIFAGNTIYF. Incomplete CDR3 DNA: TGCGCCAGCAGTCCCCAGATCTTTGCTGGAAACACC.

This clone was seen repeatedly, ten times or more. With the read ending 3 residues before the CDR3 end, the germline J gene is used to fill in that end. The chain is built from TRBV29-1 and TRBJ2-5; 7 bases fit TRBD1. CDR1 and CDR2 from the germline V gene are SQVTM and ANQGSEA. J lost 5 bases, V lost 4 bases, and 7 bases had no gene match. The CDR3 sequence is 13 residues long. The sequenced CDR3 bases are TGCAGCGTTGTAGGGGGCTGGATGGAGACC. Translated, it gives CSVVGGWMET. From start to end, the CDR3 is CSVVGGWMETQYF.

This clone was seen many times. CDR3 DNA (partial): TGTGCCAGCAGCTTAGGTTTCCAGCGGGGGGCCAGGGAGACC. It encodes CASSLGFQRGARET. The complete CDR3 sequence is CASSLGFQRGARETQYF. The gene calls are TRBV7-6 and TRBJ2-5; TRBD2 matches 9 bases. The read comes to an end 3 residues before the CDR3 does, leaving the germline J gene to fill in the end. Germline values: CDR1 SGHVS, CDR2 FNYEAQ. The CDR3 length is 17 residues. V gave up 1 base and J gave up 5 bases; unmatched junction bases: 11.

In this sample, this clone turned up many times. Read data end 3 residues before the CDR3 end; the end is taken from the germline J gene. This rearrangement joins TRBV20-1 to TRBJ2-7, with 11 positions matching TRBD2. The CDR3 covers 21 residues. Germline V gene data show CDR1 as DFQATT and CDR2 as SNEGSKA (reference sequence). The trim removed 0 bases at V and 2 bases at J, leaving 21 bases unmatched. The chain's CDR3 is CSARDLNSLAGGPSIAYEQYF. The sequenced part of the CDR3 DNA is TGCAGTGCTAGAGATCTTAACAGCCTAGCGGGAGGACCGTCCATCGCCTACGAG.

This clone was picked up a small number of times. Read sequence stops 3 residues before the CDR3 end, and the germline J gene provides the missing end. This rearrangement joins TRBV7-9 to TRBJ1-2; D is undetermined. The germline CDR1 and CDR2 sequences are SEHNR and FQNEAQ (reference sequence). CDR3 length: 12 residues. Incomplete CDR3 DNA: TGTGCCAGCAGCGACGGAGTGGGCGGC. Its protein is CASSDGVGG. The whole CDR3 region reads CASSDGVGGYTF. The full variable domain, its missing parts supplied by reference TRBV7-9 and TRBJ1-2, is DTGVSQNPRHKITKRGQNVTFRCDPISEHNRLYWYRQTLGQGPEFLTYFQNEAQLEKSRLLSDRFSAERPKGSFSTLEIQRTEQGDSAMYLCASSDGVGGYTFGSGTRLTVV.

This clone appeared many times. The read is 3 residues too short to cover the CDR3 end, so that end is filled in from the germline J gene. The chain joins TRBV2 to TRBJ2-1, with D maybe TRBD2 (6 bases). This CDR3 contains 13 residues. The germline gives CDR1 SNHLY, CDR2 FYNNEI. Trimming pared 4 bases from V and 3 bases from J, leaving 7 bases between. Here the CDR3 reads CASSGTNYNEQFF. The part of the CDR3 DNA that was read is TGTGCCAGCAGTGGGACTAACTACAATGAG.